One T cell receptor beta chain is described in this entry. Its antigen is still unknown. The data were obtained in a study of T cell responses to AZD1222 COVID-19 vaccine. Study-wide context: Whether given at about 4 or about 12 weeks, second doses were pooled. Overall study results and limits: Mostly white British, mostly female donors; authors suggested clonal diversity may be underestimated. Targeting of unmutated variant regions was reportedly seen in nearly half of spike-specific TCRs. In all cases, repertoires were sampled only after the peak T cell response.

The table came from immunoSEQ multiplex PCR; TCRdb's copy has only in-frame clones and leaves some out. Of approximately 160,000 clones in the sample, 90% were seen once. The J segment lost 6 bases and the V segment lost 4 bases, leaving 8 bases of the junction unmatched. This CDR3 has 14 residues. Germline loops: CDR1 SGDLS, CDR2 YYNGEE. The chain couples TRBV9 to TRBJ1-1; 8 positions match TRBD1. This TCR derives from an adult in good health. This sample comprised peripheral blood, obtained on day 0 of AZD1222 vaccination. The CDR3 nucleotides are TGTGCCAGCAGCAAGGGGACAGGCCGGGCTGAAGCTTTCTTT. Encoded protein: CASSKGTGRAEAFF.